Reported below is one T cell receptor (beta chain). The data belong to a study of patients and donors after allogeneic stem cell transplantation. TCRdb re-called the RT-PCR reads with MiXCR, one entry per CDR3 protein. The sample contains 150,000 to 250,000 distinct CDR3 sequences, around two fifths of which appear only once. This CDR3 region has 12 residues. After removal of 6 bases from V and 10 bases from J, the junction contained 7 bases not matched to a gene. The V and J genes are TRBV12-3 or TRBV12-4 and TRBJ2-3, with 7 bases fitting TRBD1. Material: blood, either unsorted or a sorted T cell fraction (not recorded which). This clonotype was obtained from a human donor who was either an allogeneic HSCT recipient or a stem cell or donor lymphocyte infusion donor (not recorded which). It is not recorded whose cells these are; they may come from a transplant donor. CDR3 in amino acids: CASRTGEGAQYF. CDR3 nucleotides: TGTGCCAGCAGAACAGGGGAAGGGGCGCAGTATTTT.